The 18 T cell receptor beta chains below come from one sample, sequenced in a study of radiation and T cells in renal cell carcinoma. Time point denoted: baseline pretreatment blood. Described treatment: 15 Gy SBRT to primary tumor, nephrectomy 4 weeks later. Profiling relied on immunoSEQ multiplex PCR, and the TCRdb table lists in-frame clones only, not all of them. The sample carries some 150,000 clones, roughly 90% recorded once. The sample was blood, taken from a patient whose treatment included radiotherapy and nephrectomy. The receptors originated from a woman in her forties or fifties with renal cell carcinoma.

The chain uses TRBV6-6 and TRBJ1-2; D is unresolved. V shed 4 bases and J shed 3 bases, with 12 bases lying between them. Germline CDR1 and CDR2: MNHNY and SVGAGI (reference sequence). This CDR3 comprises 14 residues. CDR3 bases: TGTGCCAGCAGTTCGTCCGCGGCGGACTATGGCTACACCTTC. It translates to CASSSSAADYGYTF.

The table lists this clone with a few counts. This chain uses TRBV23-1 with TRBJ1-5; D is unclear. TRBV23-1 is sorted into the ORF group, with uncertain function. The CDR3 loop spans 15 amino acids. The germline V and J ends were trimmed by 3 bases and 0 bases, with 9 bases remaining between them. CDR3: CASSHSGNSNQPQHF. The DNA of the CDR3 is TGCGCCAGCAGTCATTCCGGGAATAGCAATCAGCCCCAGCATTTT.

The chain is built from TRBV2 and TRBJ2-3, with 10 bases fitting TRBD2. The CDR3 sequence is 14 residues long. Trimming cost V 8 bases and J 4 bases; bases outside gene matches: 6. The germline CDR1 and CDR2 sequences are SNHLY and FYNNEI. Written as DNA, the CDR3 is TGTGCCAGCTTGAGCGGGGGGGCCCCAGATACGCAGTATTTT. This translates into CASLSGGAPDTQYF.

J is TRBJ2-5 and V is TRBV23-1, with D possibly matching TRBD1 (6 bases). TRBV23-1 is an open reading frame whose function is uncertain. V lost 2 bases, J lost 3 bases, and 10 bases lay in between. This CDR3 spans 14 amino acids. The CDR3 protein is CASSQQGLEETQYF. CDR3 in DNA: TGCGCCAGCAGTCAACAGGGGTTAGAAGAGACCCAGTACTTC.

This chain links TRBV19 with TRBJ2-1; D is unclear. The length of the CDR3 is 14 residues. Trimming removed 3 bases from V and 2 bases from J, with 8 bases in between. CDR1 is LNHDA, CDR2 SQIVND, per germline (reference sequence). The CDR3 DNA reads TGTGCCAGTAGTATTGAACTAACCTACAATGAGCAGTTCTTC. Amino acids: CASSIELTYNEQFF.

This clone showed up just once. The CDR3, as DNA: TGTGCCAGCAGCGCACGGGGGGAGGGCAGAAATGAAAAACTGTTTTTT. This translates into CASSARGEGRNEKLFF. This chain uses TRBV4-2 with TRBJ1-4; tentative D call: TRBD1 (5 bases). This CDR3 has 16 residues. V was cut by 5 bases and J by 5 bases, with 18 bases left in between. From germline, CDR1 is LGHNA and CDR2 YNFKEQ.

The genes are TRBV7-2 and TRBJ2-7, with D possibly TRBD1 on 5 matching bases. V was clipped by 3 bases and J by 3 bases, with 15 bases between them. This CDR3 is built from 15 residues. Germline V lookup: CDR1 SGHTA, CDR2 FQGNSA. The CDR3 region is CASSFGQRFNYEQYF. The DNA of the CDR3 is TGTGCCAGCAGCTTTGGACAACGCTTTAACTACGAGCAGTACTTC.

The chain combines TRBV15 with TRBJ1-2; tentatively, D is TRBD1 (5 bases). The CDR3 spans 15 residues. Between the trimmed V and J ends, which lost 6 bases and 4 bases, there was a span of 18 bases. Germline CDR1 is LNHNV and CDR2 is YYDKDF (reference sequence). The CDR3 nucleotides are TGTGCCACCAGATACTTAATAGGGGAAACCTATGGCTACACCTTC. Translated, it gives CATRYLIGETYGYTF. The full variable domain, with the rest looked up from reference TRBV15 and TRBJ1-2, is DAMVIQNPRYQVTQFGKPVTLSCSQTLNHNVMYWYQQKSSQAPKLLFHYYDKDFNNEADTPDNFQSRRPNTSFCFLDIRSPGLGDTAMYLCATRYLIGETYGYTFGSGTRLTVV.

The rearrangement uses TRBV19 and TRBJ2-7; 10 bases are shared with TRBD1. Unmatched junction bases numbered 12, after V lost 5 bases and J lost 5 bases. CDR3 length: 16 residues. CDR1 LNHDA and CDR2 SQIVND come from the germline V gene (reference sequence). This CDR3 is CASSQGRGQGINEQYF. CDR3 bases: TGTGCCAGTAGTCAGGGTCGGGGACAGGGGATCAACGAGCAGTACTTC.

The V and J genes are TRBV10-3 and TRBJ2-7; possibly TRBD1 for D (5 bases). Germline-derived CDR1 and CDR2 are ENHRY and SYGVKD. The CDR3 spans 14 residues. The germline V and J ends were trimmed by 0 bases and 7 bases, with 13 bases remaining between them. CDR3 coding DNA: TGTGCCATCAGTGAGTCGAACAGGCCAGCGGAGCAGTACTTC. Translation: CAISESNRPAEQYF.

The V and J genes are TRBV9 and TRBJ2-3; 9 positions match TRBD1. The CDR3 has 15 residues. V lost 2 bases and J lost 8; bases outside the gene matches: 9. Germline CDR1 SGDLS, CDR2 YYNGEE. The CDR3 here is CASSVDRGGWGTQYF. CDR3 nucleotide sequence: TGTGCCAGCAGCGTGGACAGGGGAGGTTGGGGTACGCAGTATTTT.

The chain joins TRBV19 to TRBJ1-5; D is possibly TRBD1 (6 bases). Looked up from germline, CDR1 is LNHDA and CDR2 is SQIVND (reference sequence). V lost 6 bases, J lost 2 bases, and 26 bases lay in between. The CDR3 extends over 19 amino acids. The CDR3 loop reads CASRNTLTGPGVGNQPQHF. As DNA, the CDR3 is TGTGCCAGTAGAAACACCCTGACAGGCCCAGGGGTCGGCAATCAGCCCCAGCATTTT.

The V gene is TRBV30, the J gene TRBJ1-3; D is unclear. V was pared by 0 bases and J by 0 bases, with 6 bases between. Germline-derived CDR1 and CDR2 are GTSNPN and SVGIG (reference sequence). This CDR3 is built from 14 residues. CDR3 loop: CAWSVLSSGNTIYF. CDR3 coding DNA: TGTGCCTGGAGTGTTCTGAGCTCTGGAAACACCATATATTTT. Combining the CDR3 with reference TRBV30 and TRBJ1-3 gives the whole variable domain SQTIHQWPATLVQPVGSPLSLECTVEGTSNPNLYWYRQAAGRGLQLLFYSVGIGQISSEVPQNLSASRPQDRQFILSSKKLLLSDSGFYLCAWSVLSSGNTIYFGEGSWLTVV.

The chain combines TRBV21-1 with TRBJ2-7; TRBD2 reflects the table's D call only, with no check against the DNA. TRBV21-1 is an annotated pseudogene. This CDR3 contains 11 residues. The CDR3 DNA sequence: TGTGCCAGCAGCAAAGTTGGACTAGCGGGTTTC. It translates to CASSKVGLAGF.

The chain has TRBV7-9 and TRBJ2-7; perhaps TRBD1 as D (7 bases). Trimming removed 4 bases from V and 2 bases from J, with 12 bases in between. The germline gives CDR1 SEHNR, CDR2 FQNEAQ (reference sequence). This CDR3 region has 14 residues. The CDR3 spells CASSSGDRTYEQYF. The CDR3 DNA reads as TGTGCCAGCAGCTCGGGGGACAGAACCTACGAGCAGTACTTC.

This chain joins TRBV7-2 and TRBJ1-1; 8 bases match TRBD1. The germline V gene has CDR1 SGHTA and CDR2 FQGNSA. This CDR3 is 16 amino acids long. V shed 5 bases and J 0 bases; nucleotides not matched to a gene: 8. CDR3 protein: CASSISGGTVNTEAFF. The CDR3 DNA reads as TGTGCCAGCAGCATCTCAGGGGGCACGGTGAACACTGAAGCTTTCTTT.

The chain uses TRBV5-4 and TRBJ1-2; 7 bases are shared with TRBD1. The trim removed 4 bases at V and 4 bases at J, leaving 7 bases unmatched. From germline, CDR1 is SGHNT and CDR2 YYREEE (reference sequence). CDR3 length: 14 amino acids. The CDR3 region has the DNA TGTGCCAGCAGCCGCAGGGGGGGCTCCTATGGCTACACCTTC. Protein: CASSRRGGSYGYTF. The whole variable domain, filled in from reference TRBV5-4 and TRBJ1-2, reads ETGVTQSPTHLIKTRGQQVTLRCSSQSGHNTVSWYQQALGQGPQFIFQYYREEENGRGNFPPRFSGLQFPNYSSELNVNALELDDSALYLCASSRRGGSYGYTFGSGTRLTVV.

The chain couples TRBV29-1 to TRBJ1-5; 9 positions agree with TRBD1. The V gene's germline CDR1 is SQVTM and CDR2 ANQGSEA. V was pared by 6 bases and J by 5 bases, with 2 bases of the junction left unmatched. This CDR3 comprises 12 residues. The CDR3 loop reads CSVRQGDQPQHF. The CDR3 DNA reads as TGCAGCGTCCGACAGGGGGATCAGCCCCAGCATTTT.